This TCR beta chain was sequenced during a study of blood T cells in healthy people across ages. Study outcomes and limitations: TCR beta diversity per million T cells fell roughly linearly with age. The study lacked donor CMV status, which possibly confounded expanded clonotype changes. The long-lived group displayed more naive CD4+ cells, plus higher diversity, than the aged donors did.

PCR was performed a second time for about 7 to 12 cycles using a sample-barcoded 5' primer and a J-beta primer mix. TCRdb recomputed calls from the 5' RACE reads with MiXCR, one row per CDR3 protein. The profile shows roughly 830,000 distinct CDR3 sequences, 62% of them singletons. The study isolated at least 6.5 million PBMCs from each sample. In this sample, this clonotype turned up once. Its antigen is unknown. The sequencing sample was made of blood. The receptor comes from a man younger than 40 in good health.

CDR3 in DNA: TGTGCCATCAGTGAGTCGAGGACAGGGCGGGACGAGCAGTACTTC. Amino acids: CAISESRTGRDEQYF. The J gene is TRBJ2-4, the V gene TRBV10-3; TRBD1 aligns across 8 bases. The J call could be wrong; TRBJ2-7 is a better fit for the DNA end. The CDR3 runs to 15 residues. The germline CDR1 and CDR2 sequences are ENHRY and SYGVKD.